This is a list of T cell receptor beta chains from one sample in a study of control samples from healthy donors and cancer patients. Clones were read by immunoSEQ multiplex PCR, and TCRdb kept only the in-frame ones, dropping some. The sample yields about 75,000 clones, about 80% seen once. Material: blood. These receptor sequences come from a man between 50 and 59 years old in good health. The CDR3 runs from the conserved cysteine through the conserved F or W. D genes are given only for firm matches. Size is stated for part of the rows, as once, few or many counts, or as a class when the clone is expanded.

v_call: TRBV19; j_call: TRBJ2-7; clone_size: few; d_call: .; cdr3_nt: TGTGCCAGTAGGACGAGGGACCGACCGGAGCAGTACTTC; cdr3_aa: CASRTRDRPEQYF
v_call: TRBV24-1; j_call: TRBJ2-5; clone_size: .; d_call: .; cdr3_nt: TGTGCCACCAGTGACCCTGCCGGGCTTCAAGAGACCCAGTACTTC; cdr3_aa: CATSDPAGLQETQYF
v_call: TRBV12-3/TRBV12-4; j_call: TRBJ2-3; clone_size: .; d_call: .; cdr3_nt: TGTGCCAGCAGATGGGCGAGCACAGATACGCAGTATTTT; cdr3_aa: CASRWASTDTQYF
v_call: TRBV23-1; j_call: TRBJ2-1; clone_size: .; d_call: TRBD2; cdr3_nt: TGCGCCAGCAGACAAGCGGGAGAGTCCTCCTACAATGAGCAGTTCTTC; cdr3_aa: CASRQAGESSYNEQFF
v_call: TRBV4-2; j_call: TRBJ1-3; clone_size: .; d_call: .; cdr3_nt: TGTGCCAGCAGCCAAGATCATCGGGGAGCCTCTGGAAACACCATATATTTT; cdr3_aa: CASSQDHRGASGNTIYF
v_call: TRBV7-9; j_call: TRBJ2-3; clone_size: once; d_call: TRBD2; cdr3_nt: TGTGCCAGCAGCGTCGGACTAGCGGGATCAGATACGCAGTATTTT; cdr3_aa: CASSVGLAGSDTQYF
v_call: TRBV5-6; j_call: TRBJ2-1; clone_size: .; d_call: TRBD2; cdr3_nt: TGTGCCAGCAGCCTCTGGACTAGCGGGAAATACAATGAGCAGTTCTTC; cdr3_aa: CASSLWTSGKYNEQFF
v_call: TRBV19; j_call: TRBJ2-6; clone_size: .; d_call: TRBD2; cdr3_nt: TGTGCCAGTAGTAGGGGAGGGAATACTGGGGCCAACGTCCTGACTTTC; cdr3_aa: CASSRGGNTGANVLTF
v_call: TRBV3-1/TRBV3-2; j_call: TRBJ2-7; clone_size: .; d_call: TRBD2; cdr3_nt: TGTGCCAGCAGCCCGGGACTAGCGGGGCAGTACGAGCAGTACTTC; cdr3_aa: CASSPGLAGQYEQYF
v_call: TRBV19; j_call: TRBJ2-6; clone_size: few; d_call: .; cdr3_nt: TGTGCCAGTAGTATGCGAAGGGCTGGGGCCAACGTCCTGACTTTC; cdr3_aa: CASSMRRAGANVLTF
v_call: TRBV2; j_call: TRBJ1-3; clone_size: .; d_call: .; cdr3_nt: TGTGCCAGCAGCCTAGACCCGGGACGTGAGGGAAACACCATATATTTT; cdr3_aa: CASSLDPGREGNTIYF
v_call: TRBV30; j_call: TRBJ1-5; clone_size: .; d_call: TRBD1; cdr3_nt: TGTGCCTGGTCGGGACAGGGAGGAAATCAGCCCCAGCATTTT; cdr3_aa: CAWSGQGGNQPQHF
v_call: TRBV7-8; j_call: TRBJ2-1; clone_size: .; d_call: TRBD2; cdr3_nt: TGTGCCAGCAGCTTACTGGGAACTAGCGCTTACAATGAGCAGTTCTTC; cdr3_aa: CASSLLGTSAYNEQFF
v_call: TRBV24-1; j_call: TRBJ2-1; clone_size: .; d_call: .; cdr3_nt: TGTGCCACCTCTTCGACCCCCCCCAGGGACAATGAGCAGTTCTTC; cdr3_aa: CATSSTPPRDNEQFF
v_call: TRBV11-2; j_call: TRBJ2-1; clone_size: .; d_call: TRBD1; cdr3_nt: TGTGCCAGCAGCTTGTGGTGGCAGGGGGCACACAATGAGCAGTTCTTC; cdr3_aa: CASSLWWQGAHNEQFF
v_call: TRBV7-8; j_call: TRBJ2-5; clone_size: .; d_call: .; cdr3_nt: TGTGCCAGCAGCTTAGAGGGCGGTACCCTCGGTCGGACCCAGTACTTC; cdr3_aa: CASSLEGGTLGRTQYF
v_call: TRBV7-2; j_call: TRBJ1-1; clone_size: .; d_call: TRBD1; cdr3_nt: TGTGCCAGCAGCTTAGTCAGGGGGCGGACTGAAGCTTTCTTT; cdr3_aa: CASSLVRGRTEAFF
v_call: TRBV3-1/TRBV3-2; j_call: TRBJ2-7; clone_size: .; d_call: TRBD2; cdr3_nt: TGTGCCAGCAGCCCAAACCCTTACCTAGCGGTCAGCTCCTACGAGCAGTACTTC; cdr3_aa: CASSPNPYLAVSSYEQYF
v_call: TRBV29-1; j_call: TRBJ1-5; clone_size: .; d_call: TRBD1; cdr3_nt: TGCAGCGTGCAGGGGGCCGGGAATCAGCCCCAGCATTTT; cdr3_aa: CSVQGAGNQPQHF
v_call: TRBV7-8; j_call: TRBJ1-4; clone_size: .; d_call: TRBD1; cdr3_nt: TGTGCCAGCAGCTTCCCGGGACAGGGGATTCTGGGTCGGGAAAAACTGTTTTTT; cdr3_aa: CASSFPGQGILGREKLFF
v_call: TRBV5-1; j_call: TRBJ1-1; clone_size: .; d_call: TRBD1; cdr3_nt: TGCGCCAGCACCCGACAGGGAGCCACTGAAGCTTTCTTT; cdr3_aa: CASTRQGATEAFF
v_call: TRBV24-1; j_call: TRBJ2-2; clone_size: .; d_call: .; cdr3_nt: TGTGCCACCAGTGATTTGCTTAACGGGGAGCTGTTTTTT; cdr3_aa: CATSDLLNGELFF
v_call: TRBV4-3; j_call: TRBJ1-1; clone_size: .; d_call: .; cdr3_nt: TGCGCCAGCAAACGGACGGCTTACACTGAAGCTTTCTTT; cdr3_aa: CASKRTAYTEAFF
v_call: TRBV11-3; j_call: TRBJ2-2; clone_size: .; d_call: .; cdr3_nt: TGTGCCAGCAGCTCCTACGGCTATTTTTCGAGGGACACCGGGGAGCTGTTTTTT; cdr3_aa: CASSSYGYFSRDTGELFF
v_call: TRBV11-2; j_call: TRBJ1-1; clone_size: .; d_call: .; cdr3_nt: TGTGCCAGCAGCCCGTCCACTGAAGCTTTCTTT; cdr3_aa: CASSPSTEAFF
v_call: TRBV28; j_call: TRBJ1-5; clone_size: .; d_call: .; cdr3_nt: TGTGCCAGCAGTTTCGTAGGCTATAGCAATCAGCCCCAGCATTTT; cdr3_aa: CASSFVGYSNQPQHF
v_call: TRBV20-1; j_call: TRBJ2-5; clone_size: .; d_call: .; cdr3_nt: TGCAGTGCTAAGGAGGAGACCCAGTACTTC; cdr3_aa: CSAKEETQYF
v_call: TRBV4-2; j_call: TRBJ2-1; clone_size: .; d_call: .; cdr3_nt: TGTGCCAGCAGCCACCACACCGGTTACAATGAGCAGTTCTTC; cdr3_aa: CASSHHTGYNEQFF
v_call: TRBV9; j_call: TRBJ1-2; clone_size: .; d_call: .; cdr3_nt: TGTGCCAGCAGCGTAGGGGGGGAGTCTAACTATGGCTACACCTTC; cdr3_aa: CASSVGGESNYGYTF
v_call: TRBV6-2/TRBV6-3; j_call: TRBJ1-5; clone_size: .; d_call: TRBD1; cdr3_nt: TGTGCCAGCAGTCCCTCACAGGGGGTATGGGCTCAGCCCCAGCATTTT; cdr3_aa: CASSPSQGVWAQPQHF
v_call: TRBV19; j_call: TRBJ1-4; clone_size: .; d_call: .; cdr3_nt: TGTGCCAGTAGTATAATGGCTGCAACTAATGAAAAACTGTTTTTT; cdr3_aa: CASSIMAATNEKLFF
v_call: TRBV6-5; j_call: TRBJ2-3; clone_size: .; d_call: .; cdr3_nt: TGTGCCAGCAGTAGAGGGGAGGATACGCAGTATTTT; cdr3_aa: CASSRGEDTQYF
v_call: TRBV2; j_call: TRBJ2-3; clone_size: .; d_call: .; cdr3_nt: TGTGCCAGCAGTAGCGAACAGGGATTTCACACAGATACGCAGTATTTT; cdr3_aa: CASSSEQGFHTDTQYF
v_call: TRBV29-1; j_call: TRBJ2-7; clone_size: .; d_call: TRBD1; cdr3_nt: TGCAGCGTGCTGACAGGGTTATACGAGCAGTACTTC; cdr3_aa: CSVLTGLYEQYF
v_call: TRBV30; j_call: TRBJ1-1; clone_size: .; d_call: .; cdr3_nt: TGTGCCTGGAGTGTAAACGCGAACACTGAAGCTTTCTTT; cdr3_aa: CAWSVNANTEAFF
v_call: TRBV3-1/TRBV3-2; j_call: TRBJ2-5; clone_size: once; d_call: .; cdr3_nt: TGTGCCAGCAGCTCCCCCCGACAGAAACGAGAGGTCCAGTACTTC; cdr3_aa: CASSSPRQKREVQYF
v_call: TRBV3-1/TRBV3-2; j_call: TRBJ2-2; clone_size: .; d_call: TRBD2; cdr3_nt: TGTGCCAGCAGCCTAAGGACTAGCGGGACGAACACCGGGGAGCTGTTTTTT; cdr3_aa: CASSLRTSGTNTGELFF
v_call: TRBV28; j_call: TRBJ2-7; clone_size: few; d_call: TRBD1; cdr3_nt: TGTGCCAGCAGTTCCACTCAGAGGACAGGTTCCTACGAGCAGTACTTC; cdr3_aa: CASSSTQRTGSYEQYF
v_call: TRBV23-1; j_call: TRBJ1-5; clone_size: .; d_call: .; cdr3_nt: TGCGCCGAGCCTTGGGTAGTTAGCAATCAGCCCCAGCATTTT; cdr3_aa: CAEPWVVSNQPQHF
v_call: TRBV5-1; j_call: TRBJ1-1; clone_size: .; d_call: .; cdr3_nt: TGCGCCAGCAGCTCAAATCAGAACACTGAAGCTTTCTTT; cdr3_aa: CASSSNQNTEAFF
v_call: TRBV6-6; j_call: TRBJ1-2; clone_size: .; d_call: .; cdr3_nt: TGTGCCAGCAGTCTACTAGGGACTAACTATGGCTACACCTTC; cdr3_aa: CASSLLGTNYGYTF
v_call: TRBV24-1; j_call: TRBJ2-2; clone_size: .; d_call: .; cdr3_nt: TGTGCCACCAGTGATTTCGCGCAGGGGCCCGGGGAGCTGTTTTTT; cdr3_aa: CATSDFAQGPGELFF
v_call: TRBV6-5; j_call: TRBJ1-4; clone_size: .; d_call: .; cdr3_nt: TGTGCCAGCAGCGCCGGGGCAACTAATGAAAAACTGTTTTTT; cdr3_aa: CASSAGATNEKLFF
v_call: TRBV9; j_call: TRBJ2-3; clone_size: .; d_call: .; cdr3_nt: TGTGCCAGCAGCGTATCCAGACCCACAGATACGCAGTATTTT; cdr3_aa: CASSVSRPTDTQYF
v_call: TRBV6-5; j_call: TRBJ1-1; clone_size: .; d_call: .; cdr3_nt: TGTGCCAGCGGCGTATACTCGGGGGTCGCTTTCTTT; cdr3_aa: CASGVYSGVAFF
v_call: TRBV10-3; j_call: TRBJ2-1; clone_size: .; d_call: TRBD2; cdr3_nt: TGTGCCATCAGTTCCTTCCTAGCGGGAGTTGGGCAGTTCTTC; cdr3_aa: CAISSFLAGVGQFF
v_call: TRBV9; j_call: TRBJ2-3; clone_size: .; d_call: .; cdr3_nt: TGTGCCAGCAGCACTCCGGGATGGAGCACAGATACGCAGTATTTT; cdr3_aa: CASSTPGWSTDTQYF
v_call: TRBV4-3; j_call: TRBJ2-1; clone_size: .; d_call: TRBD2; cdr3_nt: TGCGCCAGCAGCCAAGGGACTAGCGGGAGGTACAATGAGCAGTTCTTC; cdr3_aa: CASSQGTSGRYNEQFF
v_call: TRBV7-8; j_call: TRBJ1-6; clone_size: once; d_call: .; cdr3_nt: TGTGCCAGCAGCCTAGACAAGACCTACCATAATTCACCCCTCCACTTT; cdr3_aa: CASSLDKTYHNSPLHF
v_call: TRBV6-5; j_call: TRBJ2-2; clone_size: .; d_call: .; cdr3_nt: TGTGCCAGCAGGTCGGGACACAACACCGGGGAGCTGTTTTTT; cdr3_aa: CASRSGHNTGELFF
v_call: TRBV19; j_call: TRBJ2-1; clone_size: .; d_call: .; cdr3_nt: TGTGCCAGTAGCCGTTTAGAGGGAGGTCGGAATGAGCAGTTCTTC; cdr3_aa: CASSRLEGGRNEQFF
v_call: TRBV7-9; j_call: TRBJ2-2; clone_size: .; d_call: TRBD2; cdr3_nt: TGTGCCAGCAGCTTTTTTACTAGCGGGACGAACACCGGGGAGCTGTTTTTT; cdr3_aa: CASSFFTSGTNTGELFF
v_call: TRBV30; j_call: TRBJ1-4; clone_size: .; d_call: .; cdr3_nt: TGTGCCTGGAGTGGCGCGAATGAAAAACTGTTTTTT; cdr3_aa: CAWSGANEKLFF
v_call: TRBV19; j_call: TRBJ1-3; clone_size: .; d_call: .; cdr3_nt: TGTGCCAGTAGTATAGATCCGAAGGGGCTTGGAAACACCATATATTTT; cdr3_aa: CASSIDPKGLGNTIYF
v_call: TRBV9; j_call: TRBJ2-7; clone_size: .; d_call: TRBD1; cdr3_nt: TGTGCCAGCAGCCCCCGGACAGGGAGCTCCTACGAGCAGTACTTC; cdr3_aa: CASSPRTGSSYEQYF
v_call: TRBV29-1; j_call: TRBJ2-1; clone_size: .; d_call: TRBD2; cdr3_nt: TGCAGCGTTGAAGTCAGCCCCCTAGCGGGAGGGATTGAGCAGTTCTTC; cdr3_aa: CSVEVSPLAGGIEQFF
v_call: TRBV18; j_call: TRBJ1-1; clone_size: once; d_call: .; cdr3_nt: TGTGCCAGCTCACCGGCTACTTTGAACACTGAAGCTTTCTTT; cdr3_aa: CASSPATLNTEAFF
v_call: TRBV18; j_call: TRBJ2-3; clone_size: .; d_call: .; cdr3_nt: TGTGCCAGCTCAGGGGCGGGACCATACAAGGCGCAGTATTTT; cdr3_aa: CASSGAGPYKAQYF
v_call: TRBV19; j_call: TRBJ1-3; clone_size: .; d_call: .; cdr3_nt: TGTGCCAGTAGTGCCTCCTCTGGAAACACCATATATTTT; cdr3_aa: CASSASSGNTIYF
v_call: TRBV4-2; j_call: TRBJ2-3; clone_size: .; d_call: .; cdr3_nt: TGTGCCAGCAGCCAAGAGGACAGTGAAACAGATACGCAGTATTTT; cdr3_aa: CASSQEDSETDTQYF